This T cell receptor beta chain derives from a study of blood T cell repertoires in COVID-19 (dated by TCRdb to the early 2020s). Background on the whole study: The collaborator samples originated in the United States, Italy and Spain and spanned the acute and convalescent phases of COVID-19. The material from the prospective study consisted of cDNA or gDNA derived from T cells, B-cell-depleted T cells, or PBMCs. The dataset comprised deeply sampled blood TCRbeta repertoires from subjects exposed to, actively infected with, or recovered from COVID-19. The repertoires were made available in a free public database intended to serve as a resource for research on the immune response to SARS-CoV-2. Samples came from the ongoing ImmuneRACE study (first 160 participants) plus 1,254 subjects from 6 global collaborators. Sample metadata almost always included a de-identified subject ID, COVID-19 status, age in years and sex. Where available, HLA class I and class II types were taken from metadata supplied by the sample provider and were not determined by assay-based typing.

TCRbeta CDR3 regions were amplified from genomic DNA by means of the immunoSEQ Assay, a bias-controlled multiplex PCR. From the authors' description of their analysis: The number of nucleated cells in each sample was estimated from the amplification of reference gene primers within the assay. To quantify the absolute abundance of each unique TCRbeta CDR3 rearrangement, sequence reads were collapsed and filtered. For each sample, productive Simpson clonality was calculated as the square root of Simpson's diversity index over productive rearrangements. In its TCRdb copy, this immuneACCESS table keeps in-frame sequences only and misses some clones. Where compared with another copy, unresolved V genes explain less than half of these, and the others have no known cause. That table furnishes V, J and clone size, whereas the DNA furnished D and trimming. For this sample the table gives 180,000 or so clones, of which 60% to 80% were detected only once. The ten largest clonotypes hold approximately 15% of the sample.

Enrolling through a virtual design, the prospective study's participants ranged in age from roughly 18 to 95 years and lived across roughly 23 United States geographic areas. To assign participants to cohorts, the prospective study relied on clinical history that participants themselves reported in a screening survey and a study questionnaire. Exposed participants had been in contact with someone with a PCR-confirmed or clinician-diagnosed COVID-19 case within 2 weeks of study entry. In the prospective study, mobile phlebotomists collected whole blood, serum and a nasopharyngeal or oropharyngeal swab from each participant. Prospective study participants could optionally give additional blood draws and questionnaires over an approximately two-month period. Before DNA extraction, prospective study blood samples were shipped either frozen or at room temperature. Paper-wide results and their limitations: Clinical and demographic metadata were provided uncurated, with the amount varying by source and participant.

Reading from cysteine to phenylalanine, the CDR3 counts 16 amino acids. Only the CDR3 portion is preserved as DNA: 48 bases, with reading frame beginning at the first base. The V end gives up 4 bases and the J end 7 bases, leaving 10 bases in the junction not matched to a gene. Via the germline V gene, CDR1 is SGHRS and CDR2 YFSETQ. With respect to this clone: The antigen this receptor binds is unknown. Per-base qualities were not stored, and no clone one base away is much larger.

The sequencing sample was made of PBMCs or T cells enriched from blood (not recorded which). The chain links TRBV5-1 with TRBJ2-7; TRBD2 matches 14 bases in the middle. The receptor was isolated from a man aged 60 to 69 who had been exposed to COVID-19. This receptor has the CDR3 CASSGRLAGGPGEQYF. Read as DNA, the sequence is TGCGCCAGCAGCGGGAGACTAGCGGGAGGGCCGGGGGAGCAGTACTTC.